A single sample gave rise to the 27 T cell receptor beta chains below, sequenced in a study of cytomegalovirus exposure and HLA in healthy donors. Generated by immunoSEQ multiplex PCR, the TCRdb table keeps only in-frame clones and is missing some. The repertoire holds under 200,000 clones, with roughly nine tenths as singletons. Sequenced material: PBMCs. The receptors here all came from a woman aged 18-35 years in good health and CMV-seropositive.

The chain is built from TRBV4-3 and TRBJ2-2; 10 nucleotides agree with TRBD1. Germline CDR1 is LGHNA and CDR2 is YSLEER. V was clipped by 0 bases and J by 6 bases; unmatched bases: 7. The CDR3 runs 17 residues. CDR3 protein: CASSQEIRQGASGELFF. The CDR3 DNA reads TGCGCCAGCAGCCAAGAAATAAGACAGGGGGCATCCGGGGAGCTGTTTTTT.

The CDR3 sequence is CASSETGIPTDTQYF. Here the CDR3 DNA reads TGTGCCAGCAGTGAAACGGGGATCCCCACAGATACGCAGTATTTT. The genes are TRBV2 and TRBJ2-3; a possible D gene is TRBD2 (5 bases). CDR1 is SNHLY, CDR2 FYNNEI, per germline. Trimming removed 2 bases at V and 2 bases at J, with 11 bases between. The CDR3 sequence is 15 residues long.

This clone was seen just once. The V gene is TRBV29-1, the J gene TRBJ2-7, with 10 bases that match TRBD1. This CDR3 is built from 13 residues. V was clipped by 4 bases and J by 4 bases; unmatched bases: 4. The V gene's germline CDR1 is SQVTM and CDR2 ANQGSEA. DNA for the CDR3: TGCAGCGTTGGCGGGACAGGGGTATACGAGCAGTACTTC. It codes for CSVGGTGVYEQYF.

Here the CDR3 DNA reads TGTGCCAGCAGCGTAGTAGGGGAAGGCGGGGAGCTGTTTTTT. Protein sequence: CASSVVGEGGELFF. The chain employs TRBV9 and TRBJ2-2; tentatively, D is TRBD1 (5 bases). Trimming cost V 0 bases and J 7 bases, with 10 bases left between them. There are 14 residues in the CDR3. Germline CDR1 SGDLS, CDR2 YYNGEE.

This sequence joins TRBV5-1 and TRBJ1-5; 7 nucleotides align to TRBD1. Germline values: CDR1 SGHRS, CDR2 YFSETQ. The CDR3 is made up of 16 amino acids. V gave up 1 base and J gave up 0 bases; unmatched junction bases: 4. CDR3 region: CASSLTGADSNQPQHF. Here the CDR3 DNA reads TGCGCCAGCAGCTTGACAGGGGCTGATAGCAATCAGCCCCAGCATTTT.

V gene TRBV6-5 combines with J gene TRBJ2-5; a possible D gene is TRBD2 (5 bases). The CDR3 is 16 residues long. Trimming cost V 2 bases and J 5 bases, with 18 bases left between them. CDR1 is MNHEY and CDR2 is SVGAGI in the germline V gene. This chain's CDR3 is CASSYDPRGKGETQYF. The CDR3 bases are TGTGCCAGCAGTTACGACCCCCGGGGTAAAGGGGAGACCCAGTACTTC.

The chain carries TRBV4-2 and TRBJ1-1; weak D call: TRBD1 (5 bases). Germline loops: CDR1 LGHNA, CDR2 YNFKEQ. The ends were cut back, 3 bases at V and 2 bases at J, with 13 bases in the middle. This CDR3 comprises 15 residues. Here the CDR3 reads CASSHTWGGNTEAFF. CDR3 in DNA: TGTGCCAGCAGCCACACTTGGGGGGGAAACACTGAAGCTTTCTTT.

The V and J genes are TRBV6-1 and TRBJ2-2, with TRBD2 matching over 8 bases. The germline V gene has CDR1 MNHNS and CDR2 SASEGT. V dropped 8 bases and J dropped 6; count of bases not matched to a gene: 11. The length of the CDR3 is 15 residues. The DNA for the CDR3 is TGTGCCAGCGGCCAGTTGCGGGGGGTTGCCGGGGAGCTGTTTTTT. Encoded protein: CASGQLRGVAGELFF.

V is TRBV5-4 and J is TRBJ2-1, with 9 bases identical to TRBD1. CDR3 size: 16 residues. V dropped 5 bases and J dropped 7; count of bases not matched to a gene: 13. Per germline, CDR1 SGHNT and CDR2 YYREEE (reference sequence). The CDR3 DNA is TGTGCCAGCAGACGTAGGGGGACAGGGATATTGAATGAGCAGTTCTTC. It yields the protein CASRRRGTGILNEQFF.

The chain couples TRBV9 to TRBJ2-7; 8 nucleotides agree with TRBD2. CDR1 is SGDLS, CDR2 YYNGEE, per germline. This CDR3 spans 21 amino acids. The V and J ends lost 0 bases and 3 bases, in that order; junction bases with no gene match: 23. In DNA form, the CDR3 reads TGTGCCAGCAGCGTAGGATTAGGCCCCCTAGGTCGCGCGGGAGGCAACTACGAGCAGTACTTC. Its translation: CASSVGLGPLGRAGGNYEQYF.

This clone showed up just once. The V gene is TRBV19, the J gene TRBJ2-7; TRBD2 agrees at 7 bases. J was trimmed by 0 bases and V by 9 bases; bases with no gene match: 8. The CDR3 extends over 14 amino acids. Germline V lookup: CDR1 LNHDA, CDR2 SQIVND (reference sequence). CDR3 amino acids: CASKPGLSSYEQYF. CDR3 coding DNA: TGTGCCAGCAAACCGGGACTATCCTCCTACGAGCAGTACTTC.

The chain couples TRBV4-3 to TRBJ2-5; 10 nucleotides agree with TRBD2. This CDR3 region has 17 residues. Germline trimming cut 0 bases from V and 5 bases from J; bases unmatched to any gene: 9. The germline V gene encodes CDR1 LGHNA and CDR2 YSLEER. The CDR3 loop reads CASSQEWLAGGGETQYF. Written as DNA, the CDR3 is TGCGCCAGCAGCCAAGAATGGTTAGCGGGAGGTGGGGAGACCCAGTACTTC.

The chain is built from TRBV5-6 and TRBJ2-2; D gene uncertain. V was clipped by 2 bases and J by 6 bases, with 17 bases between them. Germline CDR1 SGHDT, CDR2 YYEEEE. CDR3 length: 16 amino acids. CDR3 coding DNA: TGTGCCAGCAGCTTTCCTTCTATGTCGGTGGCCGGGGAGCTGTTTTTT. Its protein product is CASSFPSMSVAGELFF.

The rearrangement joins TRBV18 to TRBJ2-7; D uncertain. The V and J ends lost 3 bases and 2 bases respectively, with 14 bases between them. CDR1 is KGHSH and CDR2 is LQKENI in the germline V gene. The length of the CDR3 is 15 residues. The CDR3 sequence is CASSPPGAGPYEQYF. The CDR3 coding sequence is TGTGCCAGCTCACCGCCTGGTGCCGGTCCCTACGAGCAGTACTTC. The full variable domain, rest sourced from reference TRBV18 and TRBJ2-7, is NAGVMQNPRHLVRRRGQEARLRCSPMKGHSHVYWYRQLPEEGLKFMVYLQKENIIDESGMPKERFSAEFPKEGPSILRIQQVVRGDSAAYFCASSPPGAGPYEQYFGPGTRLTVT.

This clone was seen more than once but under ten times. V and J are TRBV2 and TRBJ1-2; the D gene is possibly TRBD1 (6 bases). V was clipped by 4 bases and J by 8 bases, with 11 bases between them. Germline loops: CDR1 SNHLY, CDR2 FYNNEI. This CDR3 has 12 amino acids. CDR3 loop: CASSGTDQGYTF. CDR3 in DNA: TGTGCCAGCAGTGGGACAGATCAAGGCTACACCTTC.

The CDR3 loop reads CSVGPGADTQYF. The CDR3 nucleotides read TGCAGCGTTGGGCCGGGTGCAGATACGCAGTATTTT. The chain has TRBV29-1 and TRBJ2-3; no definite D call. The germline V and J ends were trimmed by 4 bases and 4 bases, with 9 bases remaining between them. CDR1 is SQVTM and CDR2 is ANQGSEA in the germline V gene. The CDR3 totals 12 residues.

CDR3 sequence: CASSLAGGRINEKLFF. DNA for the CDR3: TGTGCCAGCAGCCTTGCAGGGGGACGGATTAATGAAAAACTGTTTTTT. The V call is TRBV5-6, the J call TRBJ1-4; 7 bases line up with TRBD1. V trimming: 4 bases; J trimming: 4 bases; junction bases outside the gene matches: 10. The CDR3 runs 16 residues. The germline gives CDR1 SGHDT, CDR2 YYEEEE. The whole variable domain, filled in from reference TRBV5-6 and TRBJ1-4, reads DAGVTQSPTHLIKTRGQQVTLRCSPKSGHDTVSWYQQALGQGPQFIFQYYEEEERQRGNFPDRFSGHQFPNYSSELNVNALLLGDSALYLCASSLAGGRINEKLFFGSGTQLSVL.

The chain links TRBV5-6 to TRBJ1-1; D gene ambiguous. The V end was cut by 3 bases, the J end by 1 base, with 4 bases between. Germline V gives CDR1 SGHDT, CDR2 YYEEEE. The CDR3 has 12 residues. CDR3 sequence: CASSWQNTEAFF. The CDR3 DNA sequence: TGTGCCAGCAGCTGGCAGAACACTGAAGCTTTCTTT.

V and J are TRBV28 and TRBJ1-4; 7 positions match TRBD1. The CDR3 is 16 amino acids. Germline V lookup: CDR1 MDHEN, CDR2 SYDVKM. The J segment lost 0 bases and the V segment lost 3 bases, leaving 4 bases of the junction unmatched. CDR3 region: CASSFRTGPTNEKLFF. DNA for the CDR3: TGTGCCAGCAGTTTTCGGACAGGCCCAACTAATGAAAAACTGTTTTTT.

The chain joins TRBV6-6 to TRBJ2-2; D unresolved. This CDR3 has 16 amino acids. Trimming cost V 0 bases and J 0 bases, with 8 bases left between them. Germline assignment: CDR1 MNHNY and CDR2 SVGAGI (reference sequence). DNA for the CDR3: TGTGCCAGCAGTTACTCGGCGCGGACGAACACCGGGGAGCTGTTTTTT. Its protein is CASSYSARTNTGELFF.

The chain couples TRBV15 to TRBJ2-1; 11 bases line up with TRBD2. Trimming at V came to 0 bases and at J to 2 bases, leaving 6 bases not matched to a gene. CDR3 length equals 18 residues. The germline gives CDR1 LNHNV, CDR2 YYDKDF (reference sequence). CDR3 DNA sequence: TGTGCCACCAGCAGAGATTTGGCTAGCGGGAGGACCTACAATGAGCAGTTCTTC. This gives the protein CATSRDLASGRTYNEQFF.

The rearrangement joins TRBV6-1 to TRBJ1-2; D is undetermined. In germline, CDR1 is MNHNS, CDR2 SASEGT. This CDR3 is built from 11 residues. Trimming cost V 8 bases and J 5 bases, with 9 bases left between them. CDR3 DNA sequence: TGTGCCAGCCTTTGGCTGTATGGCTACACCTTC. Translating gives CASLWLYGYTF.

V usage is TRBV7-6 and J usage is TRBJ2-2, with 8 bases aligning to TRBD1. V gave up 0 bases and J gave up 3 bases; unmatched junction bases: 6. CDR1 is SGHVS and CDR2 is FNYEAQ in the germline V gene. The CDR3 is made up of 17 amino acids. CDR3 in amino acids: CASSLASQGADTGELFF. CDR3 nucleotide sequence: TGTGCCAGCAGCTTAGCGAGCCAGGGGGCGGACACCGGGGAGCTGTTTTTT.

V usage is TRBV2 and J usage is TRBJ2-3; TRBD2 matches 9 bases. V lost 7 bases and J lost 0; bases outside the gene matches: 17. CDR1 is SNHLY, CDR2 FYNNEI, per germline. This CDR3 has 19 residues. CDR3 in DNA: TGTGCCAGCACCCTGCGCAGGATAGCGGGAGTCCCCAGCACAGATACGCAGTATTTT. It codes for CASTLRRIAGVPSTDTQYF.

J is TRBJ2-7 and V is TRBV30; no clear D. Trimming stripped 2 bases from V and 2 bases from J, with 10 bases between. Germline V lookup: CDR1 GTSNPN, CDR2 SVGIG (reference sequence). The CDR3 has 13 residues. The CDR3 loop is CAWSLNSPYEQYF. CDR3 DNA: TGTGCCTGGAGTCTAAATAGCCCCTACGAGCAGTACTTC.

To note about this clone: This likely comes from a read error, as the CDR3 has no conserved phenylalanine or tryptophan at its end. It is unclear where the CDR3 begins or ends on the DNA, so no DNA is shown, and the CDR3 is as TCRdb lists it. The chain uses TRBV11-1 and TRBJ1-2; the D call TRBD1 from the table was never checked on the DNA. Germline CDR1 and CDR2: SGHAT and FQDESV (reference sequence). The CDR3 extends over 17 residues, inclusive of both ends. The CDR3 region is CASSLTYRGGTGGFPSG.

V gene TRBV4-3 combines with J gene TRBJ1-1; 9 positions match TRBD1. Germline V gene sequence: CDR1 LGHNA, CDR2 YSLEER. The CDR3 extends over 14 amino acids. V lost 2 bases to trimming and J lost 7 bases; unmatched junction nucleotides: 5. The CDR3 sequence: CASSQWTGDVEAFF. CDR3 bases: TGCGCCAGCAGCCAATGGACAGGGGATGTTGAAGCTTTCTTT.